The 6 T cell receptor beta chains reported below all come from one sample, sequenced in a study of glioma-infiltrating T cells. Using RNA template, CDR3s of TCR alpha and beta were amplified with iRepertoire arm-PCR. TCRdb passed the multiplex PCR reads through MiXCR, listing each CDR3 protein once. The sample carries over 100,000 distinct CDR3 sequences, 25% to 30% recorded once. Sequencing input: glioma tissue, nonneoplastic brain tissue, or PBMCs (not recorded which). Receptor source: a human donor with low-grade glioma or glioblastoma, undergoing nonglioma brain surgery, or in good health (not recorded which).

This clonotype was seen repeatedly, ten times or more. This chain joins TRBV14 and TRBJ1-2; TRBD1 matches 12 bases. The J segment lost 6 bases and the V segment lost 4 bases, leaving 9 bases of the junction unmatched. The CDR3 extends over 16 amino acids. The V gene's germline CDR1 is SGHDN and CDR2 FVKESK. CDR3 sequence: CASSLRIGTGGDGYTF. CDR3 bases: TGTGCCAGCAGCCTACGAATCGGGACAGGGGGCGATGGCTACACCTTC.

Many counts were recorded for this clonotype. The CDR3 DNA is TGTGCCAGCAGTTTGGGTCAGGGGGTCTACGAGCAGTACTTC. Its protein is CASSLGQGVYEQYF. The gene calls are TRBV27 and TRBJ2-7, with 7 bases identical to TRBD1. There are 14 residues in the CDR3. The germline V gene encodes CDR1 MNHEY and CDR2 SMNVEV (reference sequence). V dropped 3 bases and J dropped 3; count of bases not matched to a gene: 5.

Details on this clonotype: A clone one base away is much larger, so this may be a read error. The V and J genes are TRBV29-1 and TRBJ1-2; 8 bases match TRBD1. CDR3 length: 13 residues. Germline V gives CDR1 SQVTM, CDR2 ANQGSEA. V shed 6 bases, J shed 5 bases, and the junction held 8 bases outside the gene matches. CDR3 in amino acids: CSVGQGVKYGYTF. CDR3 DNA sequence: TGCAGCGTCGGACAGGGTGTTAAATATGGCTACACCTTC. Full variable domain (outside the CDR3, taken from reference TRBV29-1 and TRBJ1-2): SAVISQKPSRDICQRGTSLTIQCQVDSQVTMMFWYRQQPGQSLTLIATANQGSEATYESGFVIDKFPISRPNLTFSTLTVSNMSPEDSSIYLCSVGQGVKYGYTFGSGTRLTVV.

This clonotype was counted ten times or more. The chain combines TRBV20-1 with TRBJ1-2; 9 bases match TRBD1. The CDR3 runs to 14 residues. Losses at the gene ends were 3 bases for V and 4 bases for J; bases not matched to a gene: 6. The germline V gene has CDR1 DFQATT and CDR2 SNEGSKA (reference sequence). Here the CDR3 DNA reads TGCAGTGCTAGCGGTGGACAGGGGTCCTATGGCTACACCTTC. It specifies CSASGGQGSYGYTF.

CDR3 sequence reads: CSVRTSGKSGELFF. The CDR3 bases are TGCAGCGTGAGGACTAGCGGGAAATCCGGGGAGCTGTTTTTT. V and J are TRBV29-1 and TRBJ2-2; 12 bases fit TRBD2. The CDR3 covers 14 residues. V shed 6 bases and J 6 bases; nucleotides not matched to a gene: 5. Germline CDR1 is SQVTM and CDR2 is ANQGSEA.

The chain employs TRBV14 and TRBJ2-7; unclear D gene. The CDR3 has 15 amino acids. The V and J ends lost 0 bases and 2 bases respectively, with 11 bases between them. Germline lookup yields CDR1 SGHDN and CDR2 FVKESK. CDR3 bases: TGTGCCAGCAGCCAAGAAGAGGCCATCCCCTACGAGCAGTACTTC. Translated, it gives CASSQEEAIPYEQYF.